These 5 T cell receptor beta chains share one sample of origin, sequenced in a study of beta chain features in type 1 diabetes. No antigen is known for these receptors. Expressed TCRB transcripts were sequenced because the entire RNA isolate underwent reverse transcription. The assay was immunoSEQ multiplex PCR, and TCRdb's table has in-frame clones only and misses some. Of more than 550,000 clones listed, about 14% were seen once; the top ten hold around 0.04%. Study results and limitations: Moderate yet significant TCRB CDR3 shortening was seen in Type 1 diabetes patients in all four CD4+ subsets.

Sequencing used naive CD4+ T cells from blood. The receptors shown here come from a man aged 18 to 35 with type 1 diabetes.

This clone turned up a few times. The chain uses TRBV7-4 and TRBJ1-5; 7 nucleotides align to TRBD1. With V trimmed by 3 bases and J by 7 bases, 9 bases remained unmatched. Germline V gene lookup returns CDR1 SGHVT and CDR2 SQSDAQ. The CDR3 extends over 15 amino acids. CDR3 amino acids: CASSFGTDMGQPQHF. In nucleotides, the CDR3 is TGTGCCAGCAGCTTCGGGACAGACATGGGGCAGCCCCAGCATTTT.

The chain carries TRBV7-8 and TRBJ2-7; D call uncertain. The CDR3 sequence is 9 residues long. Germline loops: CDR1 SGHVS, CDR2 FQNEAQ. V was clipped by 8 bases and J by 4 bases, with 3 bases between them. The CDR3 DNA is TGTGCCAGCGGGTACGAGCAGTACTTC. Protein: CASGYEQYF. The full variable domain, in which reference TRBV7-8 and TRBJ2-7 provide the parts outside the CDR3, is GAGVSQSPRYKVAKRGQDVALRCDPISGHVSLFWYQQALGQGPEFLTYFQNEAQLDKSGLPSDRFFAERPEGSVSTLKIQRTQQEDSAVYLCASGYEQYFGPGTRLTVT.

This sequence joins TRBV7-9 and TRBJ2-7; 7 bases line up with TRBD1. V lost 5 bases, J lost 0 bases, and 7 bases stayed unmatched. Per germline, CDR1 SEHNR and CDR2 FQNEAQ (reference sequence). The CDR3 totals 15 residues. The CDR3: CASSREGQISYEQYF. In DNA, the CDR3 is TGTGCCAGCAGCCGAGAGGGACAGATCTCCTACGAGCAGTACTTC.

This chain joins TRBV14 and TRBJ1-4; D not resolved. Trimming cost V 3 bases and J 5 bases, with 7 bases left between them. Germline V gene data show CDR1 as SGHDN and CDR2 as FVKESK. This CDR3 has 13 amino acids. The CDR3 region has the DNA TGTGCCAGCAGCCACGGGGTCAATGAAAAACTGTTTTTT. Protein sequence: CASSHGVNEKLFF.

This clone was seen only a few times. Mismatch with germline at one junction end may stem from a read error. In nucleotides, the CDR3 is TGCGGATTTGGGACAGGGGGTGAAGCTTTCTTT. It specifies CGFGTGGEAFF. The V gene is TRBV30, the J gene TRBJ1-1; 11 nucleotides agree with TRBD1. The CDR3 totals 11 residues. The germline CDR1 and CDR2 sequences are GTSNPN and SVGIG (reference sequence).